This TCR beta chain stems from a study of blood T cell repertoires in COVID-19. About the study: T cells, B-cell-depleted T cells, or PBMCs provided the cDNA or gDNA that served as material.

The ends lost 8 bases at V and 3 bases at J; junction bases unmatched: 5. Germline values: CDR1 SEHNR, CDR2 FQNEAQ (reference sequence). The CDR3 is 13 amino acids. The method was immunoSEQ multiplex PCR; TCRdb's version includes in-frame clones alone and lacks a portion of them. The sample yields hundreds of thousands of clones, 86% seen once. V and J are TRBV7-9 and TRBJ1-1, with TRBD1 identical over 8 bases. The clonotype comes from a woman aged 60-75 years who had recovered from COVID-19. Sequencing was done on a sample of peripheral blood. The CDR3 protein is CASAGQGDTEAFF. The DNA of the CDR3 is TGTGCCAGCGCAGGACAGGGTGACACTGAAGCTTTCTTT.